Sequencing of this T cell receptor (beta chain) was carried out in a study of post-analysis software for immune sequencing data. Across the whole study: Progressive-relapsing, secondary progressive and relapsing-remitting multiple sclerosis were among the disease courses included. Study outcomes and limitations: The F measure placed samples prepared in the same batch into strongly shared clusters. Four to six TRBV segments (TRBV5-6, TRBV5-1 and TRBV20-1 among them) occurred more frequently in patients than in controls. Those with multiple sclerosis, the patient group, showed significantly lower normalized Chao1 diversity than controls.

The length of the CDR3 is 16 residues. Per the germline V gene, CDR1 is SGHTA and CDR2 is FQGTGA. J lost 0 bases, V lost 5 bases, and 7 bases had no gene match. Comments on this clonotype: Its cognate antigen is unknown.

TCR beta cDNA libraries included unique molecular identifiers. With about 0.95 to 11 million T cells as the source, 540,000 or so cDNA molecules resulted. TCRdb recomputed calls from the PCR reads with MiXCR, one row per CDR3 protein. The table lists around 770,000 distinct CDR3 sequences, around 42% of them singletons. This chain joins TRBV7-3 and TRBJ2-1, with 7 bases matching TRBD2. The sequencing input was blood. The sequence derives from a girl under 18 with multiple sclerosis. In DNA form, the CDR3 reads TGTGCCAGCAGCGCAGAGGGGAGGGCCTCCTACAATGAGCAGTTCTTC. Translation: CASSAEGRASYNEQFF. The entire variable domain, with the rest obtained from reference TRBV7-3 and TRBJ2-1, is as follows: GAGVSQTPSNKVTEKGKYVELRCDPISGHTALYWYRQSLGQGPEFLIYFQGTGAADDSGLPNDRFFAVRPEGSVSTLKIQRTERGDSAVYLCASSAEGRASYNEQFFGPGTRLTVL.